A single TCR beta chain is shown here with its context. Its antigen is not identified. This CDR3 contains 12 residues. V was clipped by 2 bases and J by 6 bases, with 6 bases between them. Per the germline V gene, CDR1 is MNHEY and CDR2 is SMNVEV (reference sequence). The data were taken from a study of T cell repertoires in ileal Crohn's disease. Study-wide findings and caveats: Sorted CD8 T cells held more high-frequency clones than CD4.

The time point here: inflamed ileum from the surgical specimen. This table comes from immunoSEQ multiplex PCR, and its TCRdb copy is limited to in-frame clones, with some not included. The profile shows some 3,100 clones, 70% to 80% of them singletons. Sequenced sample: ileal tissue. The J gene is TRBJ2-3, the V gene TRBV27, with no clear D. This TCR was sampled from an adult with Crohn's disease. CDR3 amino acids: CASSLDLDTQYF. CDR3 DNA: TGTGCCAGCAGTTTAGATCTCGATACGCAGTATTTT.